Listed here are 10 T cell receptor beta chains from one sample, sequenced in a study of long-term antiretroviral therapy in people with HIV. Runs used v3.0 of the immunoSEQ assay and were done at survey level. TCRdb's table, derived via immunoSEQ multiplex PCR, lists solely in-frame clones and lacks some. The profile shows approximately 13,000 clones, 70% to 85% of them singletons. The sample consisted of unsorted PBMCs, taken 1.3 years before starting antiretroviral therapy. The receptors originated from a man aged 35 to 55 with HIV.

This rearrangement joins TRBV19 to TRBJ1-1; 9 nucleotides align to TRBD1. The CDR3 has 16 residues. V lost 7 bases and J lost 0; bases outside the gene matches: 9. Germline loops: CDR1 LNHDA, CDR2 SQIVND (reference sequence). The DNA of the CDR3 is TGTGCCAGTACCCCTCGACAGGGGGTAATGAACACTGAAGCTTTCTTT. This gives the protein CASTPRQGVMNTEAFF.

The rearrangement uses TRBV19 and TRBJ2-3; 8 positions match TRBD2. Germline CDR1 LNHDA, CDR2 SQIVND (reference sequence). The CDR3 contains 14 residues. The V gene end was trimmed by 4 bases and the J gene end by 4 bases; junction bases not matched to a gene: 4. CDR3 amino acids: CASSNGGGSDTQYF. The DNA for the CDR3 is TGTGCCAGTAGTAACGGGGGGGGTTCAGATACGCAGTATTTT. Drawing the rest from reference TRBV19 and TRBJ2-3, the complete variable domain is DGGITQSPKYLFRKEGQNVTLSCEQNLNHDAMYWYRQDPGQGLRLIYYSQIVNDFQKGDIAEGYSVSREKKESFPLTVTSAQKNPTAFYLCASSNGGGSDTQYFGPGTRLTVL.

This clone has a single count. CDR3 protein: CASSITGYYDQPQHF. CDR3 nucleotides: TGTGCCAGTAGTATTACAGGGTATTACGATCAGCCCCAGCATTTT. The chain carries TRBV19 and TRBJ1-5; the D gene is possibly TRBD1 (6 bases). Germline V gives CDR1 LNHDA, CDR2 SQIVND (reference sequence). V dropped 3 bases and J dropped 5 bases, with 14 bases sitting between them. The CDR3 has 15 amino acids.

The rearrangement joins TRBV13 to TRBJ2-7; 7 bases are a match to TRBD2. CDR1 is PRHDT and CDR2 is FYEKMQ in the germline V gene (reference sequence). After removal of 1 base from V and 0 bases from J, the junction contained 3 bases not matched to a gene. This CDR3 is built from 15 residues. CDR3 coding DNA: TGTGCCAGCAGCTTAGAGACTAGCTCCTCCTACGAGCAGTACTTC. This gives the protein CASSLETSSSYEQYF.

This clone came up once. V usage is TRBV30 and J usage is TRBJ1-4, with TRBD1 matching 9 bases. Germline CDR1 reads GTSNPN; CDR2 reads SVGIG (reference sequence). V dropped 3 bases and J dropped 4; count of bases not matched to a gene: 9. The CDR3 contains 16 residues. For the CDR3, the DNA is TGTGCCTGGAGCGCGCACTTGACAGGGGGTAATGAAAAACTGTTTTTT. This gives the protein CAWSAHLTGGNEKLFF.

This sequence joins TRBV11-2 and TRBJ1-2; D is perhaps TRBD1 (5 bases). The CDR3 runs to 16 residues. Germline V gene sequence: CDR1 SGHAT, CDR2 FQNNGV. V was clipped by 5 bases and J by 0 bases, with 16 bases between them. This CDR3 is CASSRVGTLTNYGYTF. CDR3 coding DNA: TGTGCCAGCAGCAGGGTGGGGACCTTGACTAACTATGGCTACACCTTC.

This clone has just a few counts. V and J are TRBV5-1 and TRBJ2-7; the match to TRBD2 covers 8 bases. CDR3 length equals 15 residues. CDR1 is SGHRS, CDR2 YFSETQ, per germline. Trimming cost V 7 bases and J 5 bases; bases outside gene matches: 14. CDR3 sequence: CASADPGLASHEQYF. The CDR3 region has the DNA TGCGCCAGCGCGGACCCCGGACTAGCATCCCACGAGCAGTACTTC.

The chain recombines TRBV19 with TRBJ2-7; D is unclear. The CDR3 is made up of 15 amino acids. Trimming removed 5 bases at V and 0 bases at J, with 14 bases between. CDR1 and CDR2 (germline): LNHDA, SQIVND (reference sequence). Here the CDR3 reads CASSPQTYPSYEQYF. The CDR3 coding sequence is TGTGCCAGTAGTCCCCAGACTTACCCCTCCTACGAGCAGTACTTC.

CDR3 in amino acids: CASSILSGRATNEKLFF. Here the CDR3 DNA reads TGTGCCAGTAGTATCCTCTCGGGGCGGGCAACTAATGAAAAACTGTTTTTT. The J gene is TRBJ1-4, the V gene TRBV19, with D perhaps matching TRBD1 (5 bases). With 3 bases removed from V and 0 bases from J, the gap between germline ends came to 14 bases. The CDR3 contains 17 residues. CDR1 LNHDA and CDR2 SQIVND come from the germline V gene (reference sequence).

This clone was found once. The chain recombines TRBV13 with TRBJ1-4; no clear D. Looked up from germline, CDR1 is PRHDT and CDR2 is FYEKMQ (reference sequence). This CDR3 has 12 amino acids. The V end was cut by 5 bases, the J end by 8 bases, with 9 bases between. CDR3 residues: CASSVDGEKLFF. The DNA for the CDR3 is TGTGCCAGCAGCGTCGACGGGGAAAAACTGTTTTTT.